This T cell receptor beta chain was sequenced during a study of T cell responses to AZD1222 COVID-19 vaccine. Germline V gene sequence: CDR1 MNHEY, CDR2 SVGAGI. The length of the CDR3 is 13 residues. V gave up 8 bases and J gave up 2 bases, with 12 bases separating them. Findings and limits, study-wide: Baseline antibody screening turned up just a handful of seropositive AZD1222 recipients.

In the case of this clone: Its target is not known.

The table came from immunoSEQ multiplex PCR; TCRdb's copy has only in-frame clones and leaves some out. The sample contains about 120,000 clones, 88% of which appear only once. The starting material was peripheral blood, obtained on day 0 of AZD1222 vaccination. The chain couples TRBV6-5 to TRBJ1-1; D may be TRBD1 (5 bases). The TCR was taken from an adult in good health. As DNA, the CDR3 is TGTGCCAGCTCCAGACAGAGAAACACTGAAGCTTTCTTT. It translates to CASSRQRNTEAFF.